This T cell receptor beta chain was sequenced during a study of glioma-infiltrating T cells after dendritic cell vaccination. All glioblastoma patients lacked an isocitrate dehydrogenase mutation. The CDR3 covers 15 residues. Germline V gene sequence: CDR1 LNHDA, CDR2 SQIVND (reference sequence). V shed 3 bases and J 7 bases; nucleotides not matched to a gene: 9. TCRB CDR3 was amplified from 2 ug genomic DNA or less. Amplification used 60 V beta primers and 13 J beta primers. TCRdb's table, derived via immunoSEQ multiplex PCR, lists solely in-frame clones and lacks some. The sample holds 85,000 to 95,000 clones; 65% to 90% are singletons and the top ten take roughly 14%.

This rearrangement joins TRBV19 to TRBJ1-1; TRBD1 matches 9 bases. The TCR sequence derives from a human donor with glioblastoma. Specimen: blood, collected before dendritic cell vaccination. The CDR3 nucleotides are TGTGCCAGTAGTATGGGGACAGGGCGCCAAGGTGAAGCTTTCTTT. Its protein product is CASSMGTGRQGEAFF.